This T cell receptor (beta chain) was sequenced for a study of T cell responses to AZD1222 COVID-19 vaccine. Some clones are missing from TCRdb's copy, which holds only in-frame ones; the method was immunoSEQ multiplex PCR. The sample has 90,000 to 150,000 clones, around 85% seen once; the top ten hold 2.4%. A word on this clone: Antigen specificity is unknown. Germline is not matched at one junction end, which may reflect a read error.

This CDR3 is 17 amino acids long. In germline, CDR1 is SSHAT, CDR2 FNYEAQ (reference sequence). General study results and limits: Repertoires were sampled only after the peak T cell response.

The source of this sequence is an adult in good health. This chain links TRBV7-7 with TRBJ2-4; 7 nucleotides line up with TRBD1. This sample comprised peripheral blood, obtained on day 0 of AZD1222 vaccination. CDR3 DNA: TGTGCTAGCAGCTCCACGACAGGGTTCGGATCCAAAAACATTCAGTACTTC. This encodes CASSSTTGFGSKNIQYF.